The T cell receptor beta chain under discussion was sequenced for a study of blood T cells in healthy people across ages. Study details: For every two T cells, template switching captured about one barcoded beta molecule.

Combining a sample-barcoded 5' primer with a J-beta primer mix, a second PCR ran for roughly 7 to 12 cycles. TCRdb independently ran MiXCR on the 5' RACE reads; one entry per CDR3 protein. The table lists about 1.8 million distinct CDR3 sequences, approximately 50% of them singletons. About this clonotype itself: Its cognate antigen is unknown.

In germline, CDR1 is MNHEY, CDR2 SVGAGI. Trimming removed 5 bases from V and 5 bases from J; junction bases left unmatched: 7. This CDR3 has 14 amino acids. Study findings and constraints: Diversity figures based on one million T cells were deemed too low.

Total RNA extracted from each sample amounted to at least 6 micrograms. The material sequenced was blood. This rearrangement joins TRBV6-5 to TRBJ2-5; 8 nucleotides align to TRBD1. The TCR sequence derives from a woman aged 40 to 50 in good health. CDR3 region: CASSGRGLRETQYF. The CDR3 region has the DNA TGTGCCAGCAGTGGCAGGGGGCTTAGGGAGACCCAGTACTTC.